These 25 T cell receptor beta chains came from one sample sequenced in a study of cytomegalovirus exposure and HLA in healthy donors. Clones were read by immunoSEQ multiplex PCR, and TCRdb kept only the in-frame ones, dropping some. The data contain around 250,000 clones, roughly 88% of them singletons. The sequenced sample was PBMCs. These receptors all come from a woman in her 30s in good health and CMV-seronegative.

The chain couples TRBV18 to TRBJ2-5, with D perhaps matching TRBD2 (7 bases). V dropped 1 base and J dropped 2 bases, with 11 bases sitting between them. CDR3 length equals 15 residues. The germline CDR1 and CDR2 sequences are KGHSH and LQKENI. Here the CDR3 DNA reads TGTGCCAGCTCACCACAGCGGGGACATCAAGAGACCCAGTACTTC. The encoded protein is CASSPQRGHQETQYF.

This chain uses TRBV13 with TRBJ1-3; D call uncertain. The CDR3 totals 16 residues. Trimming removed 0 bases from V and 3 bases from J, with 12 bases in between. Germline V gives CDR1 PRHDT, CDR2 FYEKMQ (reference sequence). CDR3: CASSLGRPSLGNTIYF. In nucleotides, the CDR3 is TGTGCCAGCAGCTTAGGCAGACCGAGTCTTGGAAACACCATATATTTT.

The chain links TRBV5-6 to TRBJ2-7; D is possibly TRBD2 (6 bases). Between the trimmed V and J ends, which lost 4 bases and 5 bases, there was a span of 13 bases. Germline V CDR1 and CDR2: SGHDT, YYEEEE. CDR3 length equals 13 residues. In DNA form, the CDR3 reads TGTGCCAGCAGCAATCAGGGAGGAGACGAGCAGTACTTC. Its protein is CASSNQGGDEQYF.

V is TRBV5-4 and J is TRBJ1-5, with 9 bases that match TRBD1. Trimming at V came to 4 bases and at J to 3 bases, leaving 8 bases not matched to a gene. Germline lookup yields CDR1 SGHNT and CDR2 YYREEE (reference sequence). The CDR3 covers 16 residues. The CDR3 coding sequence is TGTGCCAGCAGCATCACGGGACAGGGACTCAATCAGCCCCAGCATTTT. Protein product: CASSITGQGLNQPQHF.

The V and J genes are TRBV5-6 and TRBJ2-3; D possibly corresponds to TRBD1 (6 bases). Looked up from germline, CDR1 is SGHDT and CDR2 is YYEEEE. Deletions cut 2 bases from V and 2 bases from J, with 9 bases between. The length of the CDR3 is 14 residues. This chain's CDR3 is CASSLGQYTDTQYF. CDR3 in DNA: TGTGCCAGCAGCTTAGGACAGTACACAGATACGCAGTATTTT. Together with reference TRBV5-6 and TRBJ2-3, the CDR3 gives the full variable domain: DAGVTQSPTHLIKTRGQQVTLRCSPKSGHDTVSWYQQALGQGPQFIFQYYEEEERQRGNFPDRFSGHQFPNYSSELNVNALLLGDSALYLCASSLGQYTDTQYFGPGTRLTVL.

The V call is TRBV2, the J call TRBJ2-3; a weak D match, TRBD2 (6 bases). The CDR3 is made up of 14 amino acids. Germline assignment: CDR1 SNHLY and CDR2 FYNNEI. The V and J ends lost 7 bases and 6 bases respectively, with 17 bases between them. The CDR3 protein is CASTGRGRPDTQYF. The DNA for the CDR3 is TGTGCCAGCACCGGTCGGGGGAGACCTGATACGCAGTATTTT.

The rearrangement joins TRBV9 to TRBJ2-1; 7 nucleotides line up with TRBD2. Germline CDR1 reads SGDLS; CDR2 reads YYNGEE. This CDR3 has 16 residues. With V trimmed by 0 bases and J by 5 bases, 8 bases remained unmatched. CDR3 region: CASSVGASGTNNEQFF. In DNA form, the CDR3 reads TGTGCCAGCAGCGTAGGAGCTAGCGGCACTAACAATGAGCAGTTCTTC.

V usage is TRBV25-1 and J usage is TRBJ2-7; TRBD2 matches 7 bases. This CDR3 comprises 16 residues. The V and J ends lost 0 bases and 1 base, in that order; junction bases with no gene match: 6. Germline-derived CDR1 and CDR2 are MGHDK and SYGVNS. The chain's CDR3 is CASSEYEGGLSYEQYF. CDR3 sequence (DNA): TGTGCCAGCAGTGAATACGAGGGAGGGCTTTCCTACGAGCAGTACTTC.

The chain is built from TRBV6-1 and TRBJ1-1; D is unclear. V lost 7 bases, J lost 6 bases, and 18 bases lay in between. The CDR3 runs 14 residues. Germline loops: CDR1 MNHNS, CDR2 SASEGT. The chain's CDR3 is CASTPGSLLSEAFF. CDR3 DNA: TGTGCCAGCACGCCGGGGAGCCTACTCTCTGAAGCTTTCTTT.

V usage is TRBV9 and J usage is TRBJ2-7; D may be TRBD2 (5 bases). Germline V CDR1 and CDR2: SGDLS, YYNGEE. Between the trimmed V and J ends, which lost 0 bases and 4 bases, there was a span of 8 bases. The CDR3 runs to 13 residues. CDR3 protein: CASSVDVAYEQYF. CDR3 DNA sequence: TGTGCCAGCAGCGTAGATGTAGCGTACGAGCAGTACTTC. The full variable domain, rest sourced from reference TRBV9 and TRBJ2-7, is DSGVTQTPKHLITATGQRVTLRCSPRSGDLSVYWYQQSLDQGLQFLIQYYNGEERAKGNILERFSAQQFPDLHSELNLSSLELGDSALYFCASSVDVAYEQYFGPGTRLTVT.

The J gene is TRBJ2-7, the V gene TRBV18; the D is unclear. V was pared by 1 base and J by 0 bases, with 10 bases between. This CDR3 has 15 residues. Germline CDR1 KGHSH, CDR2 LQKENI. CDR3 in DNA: TGTGCCAGCTCACCACTGGTGCAGAGCTCCTACGAGCAGTACTTC. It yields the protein CASSPLVQSSYEQYF.

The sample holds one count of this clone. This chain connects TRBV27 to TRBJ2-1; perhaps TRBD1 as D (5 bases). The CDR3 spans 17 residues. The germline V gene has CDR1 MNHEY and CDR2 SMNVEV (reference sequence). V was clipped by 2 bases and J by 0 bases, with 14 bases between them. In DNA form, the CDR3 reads TGTGCCAGCAGTTTACTGCCGACAGTGAGCTCCTACAATGAGCAGTTCTTC. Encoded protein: CASSLLPTVSSYNEQFF.

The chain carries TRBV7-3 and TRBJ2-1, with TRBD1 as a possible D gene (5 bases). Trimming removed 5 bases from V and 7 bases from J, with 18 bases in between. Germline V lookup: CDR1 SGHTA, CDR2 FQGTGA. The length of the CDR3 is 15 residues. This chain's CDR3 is CASSPQEAGWNEQFF. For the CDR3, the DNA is TGTGCCAGCAGCCCACAAGAGGCAGGGTGGAATGAGCAGTTCTTC.

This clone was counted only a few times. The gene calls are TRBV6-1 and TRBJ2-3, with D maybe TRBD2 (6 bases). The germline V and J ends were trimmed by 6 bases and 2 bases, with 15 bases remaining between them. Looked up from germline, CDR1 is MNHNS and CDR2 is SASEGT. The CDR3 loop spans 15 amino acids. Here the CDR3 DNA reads TGTGCCAGCAGCGGGACTCCCGGATCCACAGATACGCAGTATTTT. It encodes CASSGTPGSTDTQYF.

CDR3 sequence (DNA): TGTGCCAGCAGCCCTGGACAGGGGGCGGGGGAGCAGTACTTC. Translation gives CASSPGQGAGEQYF. The V call is TRBV5-6, the J call TRBJ2-7; TRBD1 matches 11 bases. V dropped 4 bases and J dropped 7; count of bases not matched to a gene: 7. The germline V gene has CDR1 SGHDT and CDR2 YYEEEE. This CDR3 has 14 residues. The full variable domain, in which reference TRBV5-6 and TRBJ2-7 provide the parts outside the CDR3, is DAGVTQSPTHLIKTRGQQVTLRCSPKSGHDTVSWYQQALGQGPQFIFQYYEEEERQRGNFPDRFSGHQFPNYSSELNVNALLLGDSALYLCASSPGQGAGEQYFGPGTRLTVT.

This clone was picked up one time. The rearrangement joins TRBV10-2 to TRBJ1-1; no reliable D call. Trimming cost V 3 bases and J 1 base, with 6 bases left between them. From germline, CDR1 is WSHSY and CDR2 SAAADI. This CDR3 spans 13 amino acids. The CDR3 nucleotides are TGCGCCAGCAGTGACAAGAAGAACACTGAAGCTTTCTTT. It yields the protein CASSDKKNTEAFF.

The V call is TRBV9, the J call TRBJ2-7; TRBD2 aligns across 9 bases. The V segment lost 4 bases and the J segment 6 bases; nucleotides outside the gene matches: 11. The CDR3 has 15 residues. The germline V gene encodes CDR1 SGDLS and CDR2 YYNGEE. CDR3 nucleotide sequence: TGTGCCAGCAGCCCCCGGGGTAGCGGGAGTCGCGAGCAGTACTTC. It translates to CASSPRGSGSREQYF.

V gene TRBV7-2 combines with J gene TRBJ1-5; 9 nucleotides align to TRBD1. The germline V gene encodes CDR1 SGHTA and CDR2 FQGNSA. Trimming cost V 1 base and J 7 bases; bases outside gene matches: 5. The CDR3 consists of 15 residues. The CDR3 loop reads CASSLGDRVGQPQHF. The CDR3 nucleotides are TGTGCCAGCAGCTTAGGGGACAGGGTTGGGCAGCCCCAGCATTTT.

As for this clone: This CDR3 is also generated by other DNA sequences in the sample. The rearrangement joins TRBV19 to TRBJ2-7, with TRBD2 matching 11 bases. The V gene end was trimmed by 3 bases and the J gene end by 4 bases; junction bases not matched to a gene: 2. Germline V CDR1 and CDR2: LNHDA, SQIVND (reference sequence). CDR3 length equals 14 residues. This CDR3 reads CASSITSGSYEQYF. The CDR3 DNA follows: TGTGCCAGTAGTATTACTAGCGGGAGTTACGAGCAGTACTTC.

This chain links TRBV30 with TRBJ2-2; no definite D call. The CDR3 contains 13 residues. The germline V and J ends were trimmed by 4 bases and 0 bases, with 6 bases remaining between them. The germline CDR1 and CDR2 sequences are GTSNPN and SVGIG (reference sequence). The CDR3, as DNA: TGTGCCTGGACCAGGCCGAACACCGGGGAGCTGTTTTTT. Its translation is CAWTRPNTGELFF.

This CDR3 reads CASSPLAGAAYEQYF. As DNA, the CDR3 is TGCGCCAGCAGCCCTCTAGCGGGAGCGGCCTACGAGCAGTACTTC. The chain links TRBV4-3 to TRBJ2-7, with 10 bases that match TRBD2. This CDR3 is 15 amino acids long. Germline trimming cut 4 bases from V and 2 bases from J; bases unmatched to any gene: 5. Germline V gives CDR1 LGHNA, CDR2 YSLEER.

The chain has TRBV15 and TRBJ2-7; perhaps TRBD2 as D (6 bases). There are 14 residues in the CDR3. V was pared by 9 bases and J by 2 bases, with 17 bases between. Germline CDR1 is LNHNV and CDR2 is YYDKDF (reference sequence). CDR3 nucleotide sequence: TGTGCCACTATAAAGGCGGGGTTCGCCTACGAGCAGTACTTC. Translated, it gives CATIKAGFAYEQYF.

The CDR3 region is CASSLGRALIQYF. Written as DNA, the CDR3 is TGTGCCAGCAGCTTGGGCAGGGCATTAATTCAGTACTTC. The chain links TRBV5-6 to TRBJ2-4; possible D gene TRBD1, 5 bases. The CDR3 length is 13 residues. Germline V gene lookup returns CDR1 SGHDT and CDR2 YYEEEE. The V and J ends lost 0 bases and 10 bases respectively, with 11 bases between them.

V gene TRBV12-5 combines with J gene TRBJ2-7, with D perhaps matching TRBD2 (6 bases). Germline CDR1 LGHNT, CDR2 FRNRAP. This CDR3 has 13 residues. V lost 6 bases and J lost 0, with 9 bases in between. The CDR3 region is CASGRDFSYEQYF. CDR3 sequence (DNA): TGTGCTAGTGGGCGGGACTTCTCCTACGAGCAGTACTTC.

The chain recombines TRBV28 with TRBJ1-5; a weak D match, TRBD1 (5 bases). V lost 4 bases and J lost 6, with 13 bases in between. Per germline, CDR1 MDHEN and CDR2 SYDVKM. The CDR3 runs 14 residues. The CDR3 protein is CASSYALGGQPQHF. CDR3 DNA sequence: TGTGCCAGCAGTTACGCCTTGGGGGGTCAGCCCCAGCATTTT.